This TCR beta chain comes out of a study of T cell clonotyping in hematopoietic cell transplantation. This CDR3 is 14 amino acids long. CDR1 is MNHEY and CDR2 is SMNVEV in the germline V gene (reference sequence). The junction had 6 bases not matched to a gene; V was cut back by 6 bases and J by 4 bases. This clone was seen only a few times. Clones were read by immunoSEQ multiplex PCR, and TCRdb kept only the in-frame ones, dropping some. The sample consists of some 5,000 clones, 32% of them appearing once. Stated time point: recipient sample about 28 days before transplant, after cytoreduction. Recipient blood drawn about 28 days pretransplant and days 30, 100, 180 after.

Sequenced here: peripheral blood mononuclear cells, sampled before stem cell transplant. The chain is built from TRBV27 and TRBJ1-2, with 9 bases fitting TRBD1. The receptor was derived from a man in his fifties or sixties with myelofibrosis. Some clones in this sample may be carry-over from other donors' samples. CDR3 amino acids: CASSPTGGFYGYTF. The CDR3 DNA reads TGTGCCAGCAGCCCGACAGGGGGATTCTATGGCTACACCTTC.